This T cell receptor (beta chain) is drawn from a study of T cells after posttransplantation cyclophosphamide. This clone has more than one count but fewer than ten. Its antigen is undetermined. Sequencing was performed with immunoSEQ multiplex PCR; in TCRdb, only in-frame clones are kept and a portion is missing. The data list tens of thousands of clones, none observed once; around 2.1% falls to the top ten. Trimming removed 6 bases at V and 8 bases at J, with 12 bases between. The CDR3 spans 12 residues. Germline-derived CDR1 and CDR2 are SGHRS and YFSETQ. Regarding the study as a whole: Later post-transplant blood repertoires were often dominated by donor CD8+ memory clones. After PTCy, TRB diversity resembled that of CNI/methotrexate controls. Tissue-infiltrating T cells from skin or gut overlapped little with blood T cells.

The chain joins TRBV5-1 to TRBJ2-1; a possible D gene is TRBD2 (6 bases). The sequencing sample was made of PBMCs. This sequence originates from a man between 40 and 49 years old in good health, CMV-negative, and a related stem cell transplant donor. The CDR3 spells CASKEGSDEQFF. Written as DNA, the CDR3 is TGCGCCAGCAAGGAGGGGAGCGATGAGCAGTTCTTC.